The 27 T cell receptor beta chains below come from one sample, sequenced in a study of blood T cells in healthy people across ages. Alongside a J-beta primer mix, a sample-barcoded 5' primer served in a second PCR lasting roughly 7 to 11 cycles. One entry per CDR3 protein results from TCRdb running MiXCR on the 5' RACE reads. The sample contains about 1,500,000 distinct CDR3 sequences, approximately 30% of which appear only once. The sequenced material came from blood. Receptor source: a woman aged 25 to 45 in good health.

Note on this clonotype: Its ends do not fully match the called genes, so a read error is possible. The chain employs TRBV7-9 and TRBJ1-4; unclear D gene. The germline V gene encodes CDR1 SEHNR and CDR2 FQNEAQ (reference sequence). The CDR3 is 13 residues long. The CDR3 DNA sequence: TGTGCCAGCAGTTTAGCCCTCGGGGAAAAACTGTTTTTT. Residues: CASSLALGEKLFF.

The chain has TRBV7-2 and TRBJ2-3; no clear D gene. Germline-derived CDR1 and CDR2 are SGHTA and FQGNSA. Trimming removed 5 bases at V and 0 bases at J, with 18 bases between. The CDR3 is 17 amino acids. The CDR3 loop reads CASSRSADPPSTDTQYF. The CDR3 DNA is TGTGCCAGCAGCCGCTCCGCGGACCCACCCAGCACAGATACGCAGTATTTT.

This clonotype occurred a few times. The chain couples TRBV4-1 to TRBJ2-1, with 9 bases aligning to TRBD2. The CDR3 runs 16 residues. The V gene's germline CDR1 is MGHRA and CDR2 YSYEKL. V shed 1 base, J shed 7 bases, and the junction held 8 bases outside the gene matches. CDR3 in DNA: TGCGCCAGCAGCCAAGCGGCGGGAGGGCCCTCGAATGAGCAGTTCTTC. It is translated as CASSQAAGGPSNEQFF.

Note on this clonotype: A read error may account for a junction end that differs from germline. This chain links TRBV3-1 with TRBJ1-1; possible D gene TRBD1, 5 bases. There are 14 residues in the CDR3. Germline lookup yields CDR1 LGHDT and CDR2 YNNKEL (reference sequence). The CDR3 DNA is TGTGCCAGCCGCCAAGATCTCGGGCCGCGGGGGGCTTTCTTT. Encoded protein: CASRQDLGPRGAFF.

The CDR3 region is CSASPGTGPSNYGYTF. For the CDR3, the DNA is TGCAGTGCCAGCCCCGGGACAGGGCCCAGTAACTATGGCTACACCTTC. The gene calls are TRBV20-1 and TRBJ1-2; 9 nucleotides match TRBD1. The germline gives CDR1 DFQATT, CDR2 SNEGSKA (reference sequence). J lost 1 base, V lost 6 bases, and 12 bases had no gene match. CDR3 length equals 16 residues.

The rearrangement links TRBV7-9 to TRBJ2-5, with D possibly TRBD2 on 5 matching bases. Germline V gene data show CDR1 as SEHNR and CDR2 as FQNEAQ (reference sequence). This CDR3 has 15 residues. The germline V and J ends were trimmed by 5 bases and 2 bases, with 15 bases remaining between them. The CDR3 region is CASSAHLALQETQYF. The CDR3 region has the DNA TGTGCCAGCAGCGCGCACCTAGCCTTGCAAGAGACCCAGTACTTC.

About this clonotype itself: A clone one base away is much larger, so this may be a read error. Given the absence of the conserved phenylalanine or tryptophan at the CDR3 end, a read error is likely. The gene calls are TRBV15 and TRBJ2-1; D is undetermined. The CDR3 has 14 residues. Between the trimmed V and J ends, which lost 0 bases and 6 bases, there was a span of 9 bases. CDR1 and CDR2 from the germline V gene are LNHNV and YYDKDF (reference sequence). CDR3 sequence reads: CATSRDLVSNEQFL. For the CDR3, the DNA is TGTGCCACCAGCAGAGATTTAGTATCCAATGAGCAGTTCCTC.

V gene TRBV6-2 or TRBV6-3 combines with J gene TRBJ2-7; 7 bases agree with TRBD2. The CDR3 has 13 residues. The ends lost 4 bases at V and 7 bases at J; junction bases unmatched: 7. Germline CDR1 MNHEY, CDR2 SVGEGT. CDR3 protein: CASSSGPRGEQYF. CDR3 DNA: TGTGCCAGCAGTTCCGGGCCGCGGGGGGAGCAGTACTTC.

In the case of this clonotype: A much larger clone sits a single nucleotide away, making a read error possible. The V call is TRBV12-3 or TRBV12-4, the J call TRBJ2-5; TRBD2 agrees at 11 bases. The CDR3 consists of 16 residues. CDR3 nucleotide sequence: TGTGTCAGCAGTTTAGCCGGGACTAGCGGACAAGAGACCCAGTACTTC. Translated: CVSSLAGTSGQETQYF.

This clonotype has a count of ten or more. V gene TRBV27 combines with J gene TRBJ2-3; D unclear. The germline CDR1 and CDR2 sequences are MNHEY and SMNVEV (reference sequence). With 4 bases removed from V and 0 bases from J, the gap between germline ends came to 11 bases. The CDR3 is 15 residues long. In nucleotides, the CDR3 is TGTGCCAGCAGTTGGGTTTCCTCTAGCACAGATACGCAGTATTTT. Translating gives CASSWVSSSTDTQYF.

This clonotype has just a few counts. The chain carries TRBV6-2 or TRBV6-3 and TRBJ1-5; D gene uncertain. Per germline, CDR1 MNHEY and CDR2 SVGEGT. Trimming pared 0 bases from V and 5 bases from J, leaving 8 bases between. The length of the CDR3 is 14 residues. CDR3 in amino acids: CASSYSSLYQPQHF. The CDR3 DNA reads as TGTGCCAGCAGTTACTCGTCACTTTATCAGCCCCAGCATTTT.

This clonotype came up once. This chain links TRBV12-3 or TRBV12-4 with TRBJ2-1; 7 bases line up with TRBD1. The CDR3 is 17 amino acids. The V segment lost 6 bases and the J segment 11 bases; nucleotides outside the gene matches: 22. For the CDR3, the DNA is TGTGCCAGCAGCCTTTACTCTAGGGGGCTCAGAAATAATAAGCAGTTCTTC. Encoded protein: CASSLYSRGLRNNKQFF.

This clonotype was seen a few times. The chain couples TRBV29-1 to TRBJ1-2, with D perhaps matching TRBD1 (5 bases). Trimming pared 8 bases from V and 7 bases from J, leaving 17 bases between. Germline assignment: CDR1 SQVTM and CDR2 ANQGSEA. There are 12 residues in the CDR3. The chain's CDR3 is CSSTYRTGGYTF. The CDR3 region has the DNA TGCAGCTCTACGTACAGGACGGGTGGCTACACCTTC. The complete variable domain, with remaining parts taken from reference TRBV29-1 and TRBJ1-2, reads SAVISQKPSRDICQRGTSLTIQCQVDSQVTMMFWYRQQPGQSLTLIATANQGSEATYESGFVIDKFPISRPNLTFSTLTVSNMSPEDSSIYLCSSTYRTGGYTFGSGTRLTVV.

This chain uses TRBV20-1 with TRBJ2-7; 8 nucleotides match TRBD2. CDR1 is DFQATT and CDR2 is SNEGSKA in the germline V gene (reference sequence). The V gene end was trimmed by 0 bases and the J gene end by 4 bases; junction bases not matched to a gene: 14. The CDR3 contains 17 residues. The CDR3 nucleotides read TGCAGTGCTAGAGAGCCGGAGTCGAGCGGGAGTAGATACGAGCAGTACTTC. Protein sequence: CSAREPESSGSRYEQYF.

The chain is built from TRBV28 and TRBJ2-1, with 7 bases lining up with TRBD2. Germline-derived CDR1 and CDR2 are MDHEN and SYDVKM. There are 11 residues in the CDR3. V gave up 9 bases and J gave up 8 bases; unmatched junction bases: 4. CDR3 sequence reads: CASRGRDEQFF. The CDR3 nucleotides are TGTGCCAGTCGAGGGAGGGATGAGCAGTTCTTC.

This chain joins TRBV2 and TRBJ2-3, with TRBD2 matching over 8 bases. Losses at the gene ends were 6 bases for V and 1 base for J; bases not matched to a gene: 3. The germline V gene has CDR1 SNHLY and CDR2 FYNNEI. The CDR3 runs 14 residues. The CDR3 reads CASRLAEGTDTQYF. The CDR3 DNA follows: TGTGCCAGCAGACTAGCGGAGGGCACAGATACGCAGTATTTT.

In this sample, this clonotype turned up many times. The rearrangement joins TRBV4-3 to TRBJ1-2; 7 nucleotides align to TRBD1. Losses at the gene ends were 0 bases for V and 7 bases for J; bases not matched to a gene: 23. The CDR3 loop spans 20 amino acids. Germline V gives CDR1 LGHNA, CDR2 YSLEER. This CDR3 reads CASSQDRFRPQGSSVAGYTF. DNA for the CDR3: TGCGCCAGCAGCCAAGATCGCTTTAGGCCACAGGGGTCCTCCGTTGCTGGCTACACCTTC.

As to this clonotype: The junction and the germline gene differ at one end; a read error may be behind it. The rearrangement links TRBV11-2 to TRBJ2-1, with D possibly matching TRBD2 (5 bases). This CDR3 has 15 amino acids. Germline CDR1 reads SGHAT; CDR2 reads FQNNGV. CDR3 bases: TGTGTCAGCAGCTCTGGGCCTAGCAGCTACAATGAGCAGTTCTTC. This encodes CVSSSGPSSYNEQFF. Full variable domain (remainder filled in from reference TRBV11-2 and TRBJ2-1): EAGVAQSPRYKIIEKRQSVAFWCNPISGHATLYWYQQILGQGPKLLIQFQNNGVVDDSQLPKDRFSAERLKGVDSTLKIQPAKLEDSAVYLCVSSSGPSSYNEQFFGPGTRLTVL.

In the case of this clonotype: A read error may account for a junction end that differs from germline. J is TRBJ1-5 and V is TRBV20-1, with 8 bases lining up with TRBD1. CDR1 is DFQATT, CDR2 SNEGSKA, per germline (reference sequence). The length of the CDR3 is 15 residues. CDR3 coding DNA: TGTAGTGCTAGAACCTGGACAGGGTTCGATCAGCCCCAGCATTTT. Translated, it gives CSARTWTGFDQPQHF.

As for this clonotype: Since a much larger clone is just one base distant, this may be a read error. This chain connects TRBV20-1 to TRBJ1-2; D is ambiguous. The CDR3 has 14 amino acids. CDR1 and CDR2 from the germline V gene are DFQATT and SNEGSKA (reference sequence). This CDR3 is CSARRQTVGGGCTF. CDR3 coding DNA: TGCAGTGCTAGGAGACAAACCGTAGGAGGCGGCTGCACCTTC.

This rearrangement joins TRBV29-1 to TRBJ1-1, with 7 bases lining up with TRBD1. Looked up from germline, CDR1 is SQVTM and CDR2 is ANQGSEA. V was pared by 7 bases and J by 2 bases, with 7 bases of the junction left unmatched. The CDR3 sequence is 13 residues long. In nucleotides, the CDR3 is TGCAGCGCAGATAGACAGGGCAACACTGAAGCTTTCTTT. Its protein product is CSADRQGNTEAFF.

This clonotype was observed a handful of times. The V gene is TRBV6-1, the J gene TRBJ2-6; 8 bases match TRBD1. V was pared by 6 bases and J by 0 bases, with 19 bases of the junction left unmatched. Germline lookup yields CDR1 MNHNS and CDR2 SASEGT. The CDR3 contains 21 residues. DNA for the CDR3: TGTGCCAGCAGATCCCTTTCTTGGGACAGGCAAAAAAGCTCTGGGGCCAACGTCCTGACTTTC. Translation gives CASRSLSWDRQKSSGANVLTF.

V usage is TRBV7-9 and J usage is TRBJ2-7, with D perhaps given as TRBD1 or TRBD2 (7 bases each). The germline CDR1 and CDR2 sequences are SEHNR and FQNEAQ (reference sequence). This CDR3 has 17 residues. Trimming stripped 6 bases from V and 2 bases from J, with 23 bases between. The CDR3 here is CASSQLRGGNLAYEQYF. The CDR3 DNA reads as TGTGCCAGCAGTCAACTCAGGGGGGGCAACCTCGCCTACGAGCAGTACTTC.

Only a few counts were recorded for this clonotype. The V and J genes are TRBV5-1 and TRBJ2-1; TRBD2 aligns across 8 bases. CDR1 and CDR2 from the germline V gene are SGHRS and YFSETQ. There are 13 residues in the CDR3. After removal of 6 bases from V and 4 bases from J, the junction contained 3 bases not matched to a gene. The CDR3 nucleotides are TGCGCCAGCAAACTAGCGGATTACAATGAGCAGTTCTTC. Translating it yields CASKLADYNEQFF.

This clonotype was recorded a few times. The CDR3 here is CASSPRSRGGRYQETQYF. The CDR3, as DNA: TGTGCCAGCAGTCCCCGCTCCCGCGGGGGCCGGTACCAAGAGACCCAGTACTTC. This sequence joins TRBV28 and TRBJ2-5, with a weak D call TRBD2 (7 bases). Germline-derived CDR1 and CDR2 are MDHEN and SYDVKM. Trimming left V 5 bases short and J 0 bases short, with 22 bases between. The CDR3 runs to 18 residues.

This clonotype was detected only a few times. The CDR3 DNA sequence: TGTGCCAGCAGAGAGGGGGGAGGCCGACATTACGAGCAGTACTTC. It translates to CASREGGGRHYEQYF. V gene TRBV7-2 combines with J gene TRBJ2-7; the D call may be TRBD1 or TRBD2 (6 bases each). This CDR3 contains 15 residues. In germline, CDR1 is SGHTA, CDR2 FQGNSA. V dropped 6 bases and J dropped 4 bases, with 19 bases sitting between them.

The chain recombines TRBV5-1 with TRBJ1-1, with a tentative D call TRBD1 (5 bases). Germline V gene data show CDR1 as SGHRS and CDR2 as YFSETQ. V lost 7 bases to trimming and J lost 4 bases, with 14 bases between them. The length of the CDR3 is 13 residues. Here the CDR3 DNA reads TGCGCCAGCGCGCGGGGCCAGGGCACTGAAGCTTTCTTT. Protein: CASARGQGTEAFF.